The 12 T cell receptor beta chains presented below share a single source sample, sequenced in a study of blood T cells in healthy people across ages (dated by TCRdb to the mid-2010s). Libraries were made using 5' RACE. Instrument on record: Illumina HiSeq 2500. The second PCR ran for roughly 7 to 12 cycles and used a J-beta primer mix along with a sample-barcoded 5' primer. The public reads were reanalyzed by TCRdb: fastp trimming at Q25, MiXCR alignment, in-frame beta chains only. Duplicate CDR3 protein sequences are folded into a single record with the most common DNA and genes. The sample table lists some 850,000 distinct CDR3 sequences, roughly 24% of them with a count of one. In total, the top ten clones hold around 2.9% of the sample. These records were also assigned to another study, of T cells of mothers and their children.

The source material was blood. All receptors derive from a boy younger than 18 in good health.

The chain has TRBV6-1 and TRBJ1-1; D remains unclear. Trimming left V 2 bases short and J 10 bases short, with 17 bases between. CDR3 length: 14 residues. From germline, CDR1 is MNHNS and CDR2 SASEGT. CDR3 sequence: CASSESGEGVGAFF. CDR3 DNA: TGTGCCAGCAGTGAATCAGGAGAGGGAGTTGGAGCTTTCTTT.

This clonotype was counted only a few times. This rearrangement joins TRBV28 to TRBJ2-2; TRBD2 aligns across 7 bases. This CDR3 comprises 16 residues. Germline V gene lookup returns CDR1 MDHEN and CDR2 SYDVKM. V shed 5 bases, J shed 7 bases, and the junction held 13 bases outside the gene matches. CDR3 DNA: TGTGCCAGCAGTCACTACGGCGCGGGGGAGAGCGGGGAGCTGTTTTTT. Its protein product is CASSHYGAGESGELFF.

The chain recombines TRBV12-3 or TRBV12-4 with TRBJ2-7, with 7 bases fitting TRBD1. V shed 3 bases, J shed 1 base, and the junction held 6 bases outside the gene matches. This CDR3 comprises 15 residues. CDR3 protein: CASSFLWTGSYEQYF. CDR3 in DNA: TGTGCCAGCAGTTTCCTCTGGACAGGATCCTACGAGCAGTACTTC.

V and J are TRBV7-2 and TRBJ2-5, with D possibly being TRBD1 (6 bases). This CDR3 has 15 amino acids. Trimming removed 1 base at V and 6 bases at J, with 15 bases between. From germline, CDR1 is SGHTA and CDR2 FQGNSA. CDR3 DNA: TGTGCCAGCAGCTTAGGTGCAGGGGTGGCGAAGACCCAGTACTTC. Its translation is CASSLGAGVAKTQYF.

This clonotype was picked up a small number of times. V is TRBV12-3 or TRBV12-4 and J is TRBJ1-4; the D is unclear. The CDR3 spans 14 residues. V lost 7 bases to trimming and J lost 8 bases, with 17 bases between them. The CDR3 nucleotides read TGTGCCAGCACTACCCCTAAGCACCTAGAAAAACTGTTTTTT. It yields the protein CASTTPKHLEKLFF.

CDR3 region: CASSFPSPGPKVATNEKLFF. CDR3 bases: TGTGCCAGCAGTTTCCCCTCCCCGGGACCTAAGGTTGCAACTAATGAAAAACTGTTTTTT. This chain connects TRBV28 to TRBJ1-4, with a tentative D call TRBD1 (5 bases). Trimming removed 3 bases from V and 0 bases from J, with 23 bases in between. The CDR3 runs 20 residues. CDR1 is MDHEN and CDR2 is SYDVKM in the germline V gene.

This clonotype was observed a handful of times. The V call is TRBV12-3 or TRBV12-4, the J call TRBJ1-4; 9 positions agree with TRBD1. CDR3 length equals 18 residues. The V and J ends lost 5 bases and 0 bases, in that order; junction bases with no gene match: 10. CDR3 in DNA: TGTGCCAGCAGTCTTTACAGGGGGCAGGCTCCAACTAATGAAAAACTGTTTTTT. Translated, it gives CASSLYRGQAPTNEKLFF.

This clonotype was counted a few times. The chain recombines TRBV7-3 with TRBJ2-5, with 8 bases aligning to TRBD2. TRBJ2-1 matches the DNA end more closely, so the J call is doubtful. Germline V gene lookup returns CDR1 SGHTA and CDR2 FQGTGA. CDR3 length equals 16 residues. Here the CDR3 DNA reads TGTGCCAGCAGCCCGAGTCCGGGACTAGCCTACAATGAGCAGTTCTTC. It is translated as CASSPSPGLAYNEQFF.

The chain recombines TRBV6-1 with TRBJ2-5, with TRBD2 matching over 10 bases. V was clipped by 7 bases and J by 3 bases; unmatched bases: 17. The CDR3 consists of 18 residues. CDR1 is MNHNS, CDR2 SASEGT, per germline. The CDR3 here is CASTQKGLAGELKETQYF. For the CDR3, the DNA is TGTGCCAGCACTCAAAAGGGGCTAGCGGGGGAGTTAAAAGAGACCCAGTACTTC.

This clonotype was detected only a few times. The CDR3 is CASSENSPETQYF. Here the CDR3 DNA reads TGTGCCAGCAGTGAAAACAGCCCGGAGACCCAGTACTTC. The chain has TRBV2 and TRBJ2-5; no clear D. V lost 2 bases, J lost 5 bases, and 9 bases lay in between. The CDR3 totals 13 residues. Per the germline V gene, CDR1 is SNHLY and CDR2 is FYNNEI.

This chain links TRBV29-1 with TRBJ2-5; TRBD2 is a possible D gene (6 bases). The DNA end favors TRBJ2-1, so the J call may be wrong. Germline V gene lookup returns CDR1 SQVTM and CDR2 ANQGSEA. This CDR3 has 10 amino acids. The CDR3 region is CSGAGREQFF. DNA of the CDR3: TGCAGCGGTGCGGGGCGCGAGCAGTTCTTC.

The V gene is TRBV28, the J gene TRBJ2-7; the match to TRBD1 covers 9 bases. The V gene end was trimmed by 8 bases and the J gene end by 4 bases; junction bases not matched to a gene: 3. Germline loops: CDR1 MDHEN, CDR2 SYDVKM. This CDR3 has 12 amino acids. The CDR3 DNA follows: TGTGCCAGCCGGGACAGGGCTTACGAGCAGTACTTC. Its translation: CASRDRAYEQYF.